Described below is a single T cell receptor beta chain sequence and its context. Its specificity is unknown. Every patient relapsed after autologous stem cell transplantation, and brentuximab vedotin exposure varied. Relapsed/refractory classical Hodgkin lymphoma patients had complete, partial or progressive responses. Profiled with immunoSEQ multiplex PCR; TCRdb holds only in-frame clones, not every one. The sample lists tens of thousands of clones, approximately 90% occurring once. CDR3 length: 17 residues. The V end was cut by 2 bases, the J end by 1 base, with 16 bases between. Germline CDR1 and CDR2: SGDLS and YYNGEE. The data derive from a study of PD-1 blockade in classical Hodgkin lymphoma. Study background: Patients had nivolumab dosed at 3 mg/kg, delivered intravenously every 2 weeks. Study outcomes and limitations: According to reports, newly diagnosed patients had lower baseline TCR diversity than healthy donors, and relapsed/refractory patients had lower baseline TCR diversity still. A significant rise in TCR diversity by C4D1 was seen for CD4+ but not CD8+ cells.

The sample here was peripheral blood mononuclear cells (PBMCs), taken at baseline. V and J are TRBV9 and TRBJ1-3; D may be TRBD1 (6 bases). The source is a human donor with classical Hodgkin lymphoma. DNA for the CDR3: TGTGCCAGCAGCGTCGGGGGGCAGGGGATGTCTGGAAACACCATATATTTT. Amino acids: CASSVGGQGMSGNTIYF.